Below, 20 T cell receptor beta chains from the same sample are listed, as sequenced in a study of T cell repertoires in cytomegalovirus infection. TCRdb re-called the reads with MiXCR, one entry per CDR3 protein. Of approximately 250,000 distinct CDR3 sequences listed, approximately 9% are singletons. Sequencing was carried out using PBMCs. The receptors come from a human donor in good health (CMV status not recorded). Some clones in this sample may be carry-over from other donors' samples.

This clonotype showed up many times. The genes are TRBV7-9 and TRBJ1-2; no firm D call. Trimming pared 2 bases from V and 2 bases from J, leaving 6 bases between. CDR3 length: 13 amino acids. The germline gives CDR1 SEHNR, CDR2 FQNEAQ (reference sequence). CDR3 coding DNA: TGTGCCAGCAGCTTATCAGTCAACTATGGCTACACCTTC. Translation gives CASSLSVNYGYTF.

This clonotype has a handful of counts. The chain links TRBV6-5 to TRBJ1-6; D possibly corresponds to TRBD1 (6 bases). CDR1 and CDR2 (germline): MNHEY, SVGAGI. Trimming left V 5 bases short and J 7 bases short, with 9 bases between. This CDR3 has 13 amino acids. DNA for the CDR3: TGTGCCAGCAGTGCCGGGACAAATTCACCCCTCCACTTT. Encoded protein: CASSAGTNSPLHF.

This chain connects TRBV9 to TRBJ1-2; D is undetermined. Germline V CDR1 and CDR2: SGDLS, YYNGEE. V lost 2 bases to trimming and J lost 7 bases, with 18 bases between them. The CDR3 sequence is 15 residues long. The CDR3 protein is CASSVGLGGSLGYTF. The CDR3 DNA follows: TGTGCCAGCAGCGTGGGATTGGGAGGGTCTCTTGGCTACACCTTC. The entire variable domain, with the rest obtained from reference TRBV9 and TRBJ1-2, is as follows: DSGVTQTPKHLITATGQRVTLRCSPRSGDLSVYWYQQSLDQGLQFLIQYYNGEERAKGNILERFSAQQFPDLHSELNLSSLELGDSALYFCASSVGLGGSLGYTFGSGTRLTVV.

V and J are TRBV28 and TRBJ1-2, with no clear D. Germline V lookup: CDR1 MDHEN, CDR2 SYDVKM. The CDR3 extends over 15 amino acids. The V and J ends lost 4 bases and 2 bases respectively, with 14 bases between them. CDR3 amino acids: CASSSPGGGNYGYTF. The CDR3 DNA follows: TGTGCCAGCAGTTCCCCGGGTGGAGGGAACTATGGCTACACCTTC.

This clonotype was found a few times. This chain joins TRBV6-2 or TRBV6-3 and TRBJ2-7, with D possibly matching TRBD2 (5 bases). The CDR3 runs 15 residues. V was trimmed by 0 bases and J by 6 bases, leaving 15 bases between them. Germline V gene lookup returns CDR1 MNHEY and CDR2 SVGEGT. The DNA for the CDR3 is TGTGCCAGCAGTTACTCGGAGAGGGCTGGAATCGAGCAGTACTTC. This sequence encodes CASSYSERAGIEQYF.

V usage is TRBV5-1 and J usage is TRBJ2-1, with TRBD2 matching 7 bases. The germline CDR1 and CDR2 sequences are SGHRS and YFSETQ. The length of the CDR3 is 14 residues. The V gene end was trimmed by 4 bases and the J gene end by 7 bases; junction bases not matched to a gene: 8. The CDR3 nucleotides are TGCGCCAGCAGCAACATGACTAGCCCTAATGAGCAGTTCTTC. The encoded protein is CASSNMTSPNEQFF.

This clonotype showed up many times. CDR3 sequence reads: CASSPQGSLYNSPLHF. CDR3 bases: TGTGCCAGCAGCCCGCAAGGGTCACTGTATAATTCACCCCTCCACTTT. V gene TRBV7-2 combines with J gene TRBJ1-6; no definite D call. Germline V gene data show CDR1 as SGHTA and CDR2 as FQGNSA. The V end lost 5 bases, the J end lost 4 bases, and 15 bases lay between the germline ends. This CDR3 contains 16 residues. The complete variable domain, with remaining parts taken from reference TRBV7-2 and TRBJ1-6, reads GAGVSQSPSNKVTEKGKDVELRCDPISGHTALYWYRQSLGQGLEFLIYFQGNSAPDKSGLPSDRFSAERTGGSVSTLTIQRTQQEDSAVYLCASSPQGSLYNSPLHFGNGTRLTVT.

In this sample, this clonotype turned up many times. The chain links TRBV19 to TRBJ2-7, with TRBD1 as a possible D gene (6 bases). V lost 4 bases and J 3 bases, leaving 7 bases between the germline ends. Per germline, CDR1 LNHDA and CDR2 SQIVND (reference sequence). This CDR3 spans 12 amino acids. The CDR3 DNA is TGTGCCAGTAGTAACAGGGTCTACGAGCAGTACTTC. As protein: CASSNRVYEQYF.

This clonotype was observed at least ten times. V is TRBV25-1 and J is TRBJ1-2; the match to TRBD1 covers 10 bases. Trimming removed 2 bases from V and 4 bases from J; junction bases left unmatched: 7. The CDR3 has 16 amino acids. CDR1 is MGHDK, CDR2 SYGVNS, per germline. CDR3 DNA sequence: TGTGCCAGCAGTGAACGTGGGACAGGGGAAGCCTATGGCTACACCTTC. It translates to CASSERGTGEAYGYTF.

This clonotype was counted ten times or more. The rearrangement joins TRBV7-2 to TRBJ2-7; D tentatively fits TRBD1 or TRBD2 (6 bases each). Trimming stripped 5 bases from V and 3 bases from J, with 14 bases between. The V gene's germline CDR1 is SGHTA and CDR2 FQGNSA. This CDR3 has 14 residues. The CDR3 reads CASSPGGRGYEQYF. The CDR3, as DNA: TGTGCCAGCAGCCCCGGGGGCAGGGGCTACGAGCAGTACTTC.

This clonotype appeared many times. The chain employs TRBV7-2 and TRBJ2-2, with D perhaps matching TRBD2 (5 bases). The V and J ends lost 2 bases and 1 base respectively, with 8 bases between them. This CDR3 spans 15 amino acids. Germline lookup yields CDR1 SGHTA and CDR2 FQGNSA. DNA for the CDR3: TGTGCCAGCAGCTTATACAGCGGGAACACCGGGGAGCTGTTTTTT. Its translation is CASSLYSGNTGELFF.

In nucleotides, the CDR3 is TGTGCCAGTAGTCCTCAGCCCGGACCCGGTGAGCAGTTCTTC. Residues: CASSPQPGPGEQFF. The genes are TRBV19 and TRBJ2-1; unclear D gene. This CDR3 has 14 amino acids. CDR1 LNHDA and CDR2 SQIVND come from the germline V gene (reference sequence). Trimming took off 5 bases at V and 9 bases at J, with 17 bases between the two ends.

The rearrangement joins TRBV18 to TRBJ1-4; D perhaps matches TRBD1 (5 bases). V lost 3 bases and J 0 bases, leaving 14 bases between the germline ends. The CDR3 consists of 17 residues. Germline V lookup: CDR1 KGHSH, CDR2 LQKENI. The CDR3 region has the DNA TGTGCCAGCTCACCTATCCCCGGGACGGCAACTAATGAAAAACTGTTTTTT. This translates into CASSPIPGTATNEKLFF.

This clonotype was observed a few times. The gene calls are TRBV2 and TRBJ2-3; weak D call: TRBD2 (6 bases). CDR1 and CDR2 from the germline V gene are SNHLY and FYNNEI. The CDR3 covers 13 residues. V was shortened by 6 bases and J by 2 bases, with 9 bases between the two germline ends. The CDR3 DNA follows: TGTGCCAGCAGGCGGGACCACACAGATACGCAGTATTTT. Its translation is CASRRDHTDTQYF.

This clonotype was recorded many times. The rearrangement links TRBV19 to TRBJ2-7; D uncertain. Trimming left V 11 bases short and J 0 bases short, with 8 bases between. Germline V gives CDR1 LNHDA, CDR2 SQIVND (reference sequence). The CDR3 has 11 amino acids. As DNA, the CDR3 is TGTGCCCCCCAAGGCTCCTACGAGCAGTACTTC. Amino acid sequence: CAPQGSYEQYF.

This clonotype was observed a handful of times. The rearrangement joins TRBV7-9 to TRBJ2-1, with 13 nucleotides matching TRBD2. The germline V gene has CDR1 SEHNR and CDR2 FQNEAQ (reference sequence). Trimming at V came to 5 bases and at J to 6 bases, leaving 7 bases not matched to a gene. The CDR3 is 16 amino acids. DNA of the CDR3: TGTGCCAGCAGCACGGGATGGACTAGCGGGAGCAATGAGCAGTTCTTC. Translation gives CASSTGWTSGSNEQFF. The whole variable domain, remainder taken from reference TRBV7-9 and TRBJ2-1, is DTGVSQNPRHKITKRGQNVTFRCDPISEHNRLYWYRQTLGQGPEFLTYFQNEAQLEKSRLLSDRFSAERPKGSFSTLEIQRTEQGDSAMYLCASSTGWTSGSNEQFFGPGTRLTVL.

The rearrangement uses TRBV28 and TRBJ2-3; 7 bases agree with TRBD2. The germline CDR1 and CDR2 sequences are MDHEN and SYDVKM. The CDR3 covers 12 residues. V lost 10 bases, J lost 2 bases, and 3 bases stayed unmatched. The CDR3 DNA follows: TGTGCCACCCAGCGGGACACAGATACGCAGTATTTT. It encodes CATQRDTDTQYF. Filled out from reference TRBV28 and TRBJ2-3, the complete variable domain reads DVKVTQSSRYLVKRTGEKVFLECVQDMDHENMFWYRQDPGLGLRLIYFSYDVKMKEKGDIPEGYSVSREKKERFSLILESASTNQTSMYLCATQRDTDTQYFGPGTRLTVL.

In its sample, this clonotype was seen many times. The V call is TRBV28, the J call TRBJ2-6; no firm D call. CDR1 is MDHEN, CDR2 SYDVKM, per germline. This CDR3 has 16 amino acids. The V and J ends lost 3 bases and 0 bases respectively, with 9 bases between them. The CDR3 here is CASSFVSDSGANVLTF. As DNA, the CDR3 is TGTGCCAGCAGTTTTGTCTCGGACTCTGGGGCCAACGTCCTGACTTTC. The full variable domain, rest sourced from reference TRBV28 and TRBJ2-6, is DVKVTQSSRYLVKRTGEKVFLECVQDMDHENMFWYRQDPGLGLRLIYFSYDVKMKEKGDIPEGYSVSREKKERFSLILESASTNQTSMYLCASSFVSDSGANVLTFGAGSRLTVL.

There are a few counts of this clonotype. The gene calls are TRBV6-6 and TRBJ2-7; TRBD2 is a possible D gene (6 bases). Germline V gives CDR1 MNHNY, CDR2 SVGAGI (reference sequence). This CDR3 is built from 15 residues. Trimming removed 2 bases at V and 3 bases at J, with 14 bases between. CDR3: CASSYPAGNYYEQYF. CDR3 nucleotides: TGTGCCAGCAGTTACCCAGCGGGTAACTACTACGAGCAGTACTTC.

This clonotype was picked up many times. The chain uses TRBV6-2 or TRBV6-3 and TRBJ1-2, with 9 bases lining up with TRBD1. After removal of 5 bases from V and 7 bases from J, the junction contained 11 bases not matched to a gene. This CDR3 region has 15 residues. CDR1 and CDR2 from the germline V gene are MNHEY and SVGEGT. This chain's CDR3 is CASSDTPGQGLGYTF. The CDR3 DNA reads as TGTGCCAGCAGTGACACTCCGGGACAGGGCCTTGGCTACACCTTC.